These T cell receptor beta chains were read from a single sample in a study of OX40 agonist ivuxolimab in advanced cancers. Sequencing was performed with immunoSEQ multiplex PCR; in TCRdb, only in-frame clones are kept and a portion is missing. This table has roughly 17,000 clones, around 70% appearing once. Sample: CD4+ or CD8+ T cells sorted from blood, taken in a trial of the OX40 agonist ivuxolimab. Every receptor here comes from an adult with an advanced solid tumor such as melanoma, head and neck, liver or kidney cancer. CDR3s include the opening cysteine and the closing phenylalanine or tryptophan. The order of the fields is J gene, clone size, V gene, D gene, CDR3 DNA, CDR3 protein. The D gene is left open where the match is weak. Rows may omit the clone size; those that give it use once, few, many or a size class.

TRBJ1-2	-	TRBV4-1	TRBD1	TGCGCCAGCAGCCAAGTAACGGGGGACAGTTATGGCTACACCTTC	CASSQVTGDSYGYTF
TRBJ2-7	once	TRBV11-2	TRBD1	TGTGCCAGCAGCTACGGGACAGGGTCCTACGAGCAGTACTTC	CASSYGTGSYEQYF
TRBJ2-7	-	TRBV11-2	-	TGTGCCAGCAGCTTTGGCGGGGGCGTTTCCTACGAGCAGTACTTC	CASSFGGGVSYEQYF
TRBJ2-7	medium-sized	TRBV15	-	TGTGCCACCAGCAGTTCCGGGACCCTATACGAGCAGTACTTC	CATSSSGTLYEQYF
TRBJ2-5	few	TRBV7-9	-	TGTGCCTCCACCGGGATCCAAGAGACCCAGTACTTC	CASTGIQETQYF
TRBJ2-2	-	TRBV29-1	TRBD2	TGCAGCGTGGAGCGGGAGAACACCGGGGAGCTGTTTTTT	CSVERENTGELFF
TRBJ2-7	-	TRBV11-2	-	TGTGCCAGCAGCTTAGGCGGCGGGATTAAGTACGAGCAGTACTTC	CASSLGGGIKYEQYF
TRBJ2-7	-	TRBV27	TRBD1	TGTGCCAGCAGTTTATCACAGGGGTACGAGCAGTACTTC	CASSLSQGYEQYF
TRBJ2-7	-	TRBV15	-	TGTGCCACCAGCAGAACCGGGGGATTCGACGAGCAGTACTTC	CATSRTGGFDEQYF
TRBJ2-1	once	TRBV5-1	-	TGCGCCAGCAGCTATGGGGAAACGCAGTTCTTC	CASSYGETQFF
TRBJ2-5	-	TRBV13	TRBD1	TGTGCCAGCAGCTTCCGACAGGGGCAAGAGACCCAGTACTTC	CASSFRQGQETQYF
TRBJ2-1	-	TRBV19	-	TGTGCCAGTAGTTTTGGAAACTCCTACAATGAGCAGTTCTTC	CASSFGNSYNEQFF
TRBJ2-7	-	TRBV10-3	-	TGTGCCATCAGTGGCGGAAATGGGCAGGGGCCCAGAACCTACGAGCAGTACTTC	CAISGGNGQGPRTYEQYF
TRBJ1-2	-	TRBV30	TRBD1	TGTGCCTGGTCGTTAGGGGGCGCGGGGTATGGCTACACCTTC	CAWSLGGAGYGYTF
TRBJ2-7	-	TRBV27	-	TGTGCCAGCAGTTTCTCACAGAGCCGTACCTACGAGCAGTACTTC	CASSFSQSRTYEQYF
TRBJ2-1	-	TRBV7-2	-	TGTGCCAGCAGCAATGAGCAGTTCTTC	CASSNEQFF
TRBJ2-7	-	TRBV5-1	TRBD2	TGCGCCAGCAGCAGAGAGGGTCCGCTAGCGGGAGACGAGCAGTACTTC	CASSREGPLAGDEQYF
TRBJ2-7	-	TRBV5-5	TRBD2	TGTGCCAGCAGTTCTACGGGGGGGACTCTGGACGAGCAGTACTTC	CASSSTGGTLDEQYF
TRBJ2-7	-	TRBV4-1	TRBD1	TGCGCCAGCAGCCACCCGACAGGGTCAACCTACGAGCAGTACTTC	CASSHPTGSTYEQYF
TRBJ2-7	-	TRBV2	TRBD2	TGTGCCAGCAGGTGGACTAGCGGGACTTACGAGCAGTACTTC	CASRWTSGTYEQYF
TRBJ2-3	-	TRBV10-1	-	TGCGCCAGCACGGGACACTCTGGAGATACGCAGTATTTT	CASTGHSGDTQYF
TRBJ2-3	few	TRBV2	TRBD2	TGTGCCAGCAGTGCCGGGACTAGTTCCACAGATACGCAGTATTTT	CASSAGTSSTDTQYF
TRBJ1-3	-	TRBV19	TRBD1	TGTGCCAGTAGTCCTCGGACAGGTTGGGACACCATATATTTT	CASSPRTGWDTIYF
TRBJ2-2	medium-sized	TRBV7-7	-	TGTGCTAGCAGCTCTCGGGGAGGTCCCAACACCGGGGAGCTGTTTTTT	CASSSRGGPNTGELFF
TRBJ2-7	-	TRBV2	-	TGTGCCAGCTATTCATACGAGCAGTACTTC	CASYSYEQYF
TRBJ1-5	-	TRBV7-2	-	TGTGCCAGCAGCTTAGCAGTTCTCCAGCCCCAGCATTTT	CASSLAVLQPQHF
TRBJ2-2	-	TRBV9	-	TGTGCCAGCGGGGGACTGGCGAACACCGGGGAGCTGTTTTTT	CASGGLANTGELFF
TRBJ2-3	-	TRBV6-4	-	TGTGCCAGCAGTGATCGTGCAGCAGATACGCAGTATTTT	CASSDRAADTQYF
TRBJ2-1	-	TRBV7-9	-	TGTGCCAGCAGCTTAACGGATGGGGACAATGAGCAGTTCTTC	CASSLTDGDNEQFF
TRBJ1-4	-	TRBV30	-	TGTGCCTGGAGTGACACAGGGTATAATGAAAAACTGTTTTTT	CAWSDTGYNEKLFF
TRBJ1-1	-	TRBV28	-	TGTGCCAGCAGCCTGGGTCGTTGGACTGAAGCTTTCTTT	CASSLGRWTEAFF
TRBJ1-1	-	TRBV4-3	-	TGCGCCAGCAGCCAAGATTCGGTGACTGAAGCTTTCTTT	CASSQDSVTEAFF
TRBJ1-4	-	TRBV2	-	TGTGCCAGCAGTGAAGCGCTGGGGTCTGAAAAACTGTTTTTT	CASSEALGSEKLFF
TRBJ2-1	-	TRBV11-1	TRBD2	TGTGCCAGCAGGCCAGCGGGGGCCTACAATGAGCAGTTCTTC	CASRPAGAYNEQFF
TRBJ2-7	-	TRBV6-5	-	TGTGCCAGCAGTTACTCAGGACGGAACTCCTACGAGCAGTACTTC	CASSYSGRNSYEQYF
TRBJ2-7	-	TRBV7-9	TRBD1	TGTGCCAGCAGCGCACCGGGACAGCCCTACGAGCAGTACTTC	CASSAPGQPYEQYF
TRBJ2-6	once	TRBV6-1	-	TGTGCCAGCAGTGAACCGGGCCAGATCTCTGGGGCCAACGTCCTGACTTTC	CASSEPGQISGANVLTF
TRBJ1-1	-	TRBV2	TRBD1	TGTGCCAGCAAAGGACAGGGGGCGATCACTGAAGCTTTCTTT	CASKGQGAITEAFF
TRBJ2-2	-	TRBV28	-	TGTGCCACCGAAGGCGGGGAGCTGTTTTTT	CATEGGELFF
TRBJ2-1	-	TRBV30	TRBD1	TGTGCCTGGGGGACAGCTTACAATGAGCAGTTCTTC	CAWGTAYNEQFF
TRBJ2-7	-	TRBV14	-	TGTGCCAGCAGCCTGGGACGGATCTACGAGCAGTACTTC	CASSLGRIYEQYF
TRBJ2-1	once	TRBV5-8	TRBD2	TGTGCCAGCAGCTTTACTAGCGCGGGGACCAATGAGCAGTTCTTC	CASSFTSAGTNEQFF
TRBJ2-7	-	TRBV30	TRBD2	TGTGCCTGGAGAGAGCGGGAGTCCTACGAGCAGTACTTC	CAWRERESYEQYF
TRBJ2-7	medium-sized	TRBV5-1	-	TGCGCCAGCAGCTCCGGAACATCCTCCTACGAGCAGTACTTC	CASSSGTSSYEQYF
TRBJ2-7	-	TRBV6-5	-	TGTGCCACCTCTGGGGGGGCCCTCAGGGGGGAGCAGTACTTC	CATSGGALRGEQYF
TRBJ2-3	medium-sized	TRBV28	-	TGTGCCAGCAGTTTGGAGGGGGGAGATACGCAGTATTTT	CASSLEGGDTQYF
TRBJ1-2	-	TRBV4-1	-	TGCGCCAGCAGCCATATCGAGACCCCGAGCGATGGCTACACCTTC	CASSHIETPSDGYTF
TRBJ2-3	-	TRBV5-6	-	TGTGCCAGCAGCCCATTTTCGGGGTCAGATACGCAGTATTTT	CASSPFSGSDTQYF
TRBJ2-3	-	TRBV10-2	-	TGCGCCAGCAAAAGGGGGAGGGCAGATACGCAGTATTTT	CASKRGRADTQYF
TRBJ2-7	-	TRBV19	-	TGTGCCAGTAGTCCCAGTGACAGTTCCTACGAGCAGTACTTC	CASSPSDSSYEQYF
TRBJ1-6	-	TRBV9	TRBD1	TGTGCCAGCAGCACCCGGGACAGGGGCTATTCACCCCTCCACTTT	CASSTRDRGYSPLHF
TRBJ1-6	-	TRBV28	-	TGTGCCAGCAGTTTAACAGGGAATTCACCCCTCCACTTT	CASSLTGNSPLHF
TRBJ1-1	few	TRBV23-1	-	TGCGCCAGCAGCCATAGTTCCGTCGGCGCTGAAGCTTTCTTT	CASSHSSVGAEAFF
TRBJ2-1	-	TRBV29-1	TRBD1	TGCAGCGTTGAGGGACAGGGCAACGAGCAGTTCTTC	CSVEGQGNEQFF